Below, 15 T cell receptor beta chains from the same sample are listed, as sequenced in a study of T-cell memory formation after mild COVID-19. TCRdb reprocessed the 5' RACE reads with MiXCR, giving one entry per CDR3 protein. Of more than 80,000 distinct CDR3 sequences in the sample, over 15% were seen once. The sample consisted of PBMCs or a T cell subset sorted from them (not recorded which). The receptor source for this set is an adult woman who had mild COVID-19 (a few samples of this study predate the infection). Cell type and time point are not known.

The J gene is TRBJ2-6, the V gene TRBV7-9; D gene uncertain. Between the trimmed V and J ends, which lost 5 bases and 2 bases, there was a span of 4 bases. CDR3 length: 13 amino acids. Germline CDR1 reads SEHNR; CDR2 reads FQNEAQ (reference sequence). CDR3 protein: CASSPAGANVLTF. In DNA, the CDR3 is TGTGCCAGCAGCCCGGCTGGGGCCAACGTCCTGACTTTC.

This clonotype has a handful of counts. The V and J genes are TRBV9 and TRBJ1-5; D is possibly TRBD1 (6 bases). Trimming stripped 2 bases from V and 4 bases from J, with 13 bases between. Germline CDR1 reads SGDLS; CDR2 reads YYNGEE. The CDR3 covers 15 residues. The CDR3 coding sequence is TGTGCCAGCAGCGTGGCAGGGGCGGCTAATCAGCCCCAGCATTTT. Its protein product is CASSVAGAANQPQHF.

This chain connects TRBV7-8 to TRBJ2-5; 8 positions agree with TRBD2. This CDR3 comprises 14 residues. The germline V gene has CDR1 SGHVS and CDR2 FQNEAQ. Trimming at V came to 5 bases and at J to 3 bases, leaving 5 bases not matched to a gene. The CDR3 nucleotides read TGTGCCAGCAGCCAGGGACTAGGGGAAGAGACCCAGTACTTC. Amino acids: CASSQGLGEETQYF.

The CDR3 here is CASSSPGLENIQYF. In nucleotides, the CDR3 is TGCGCCAGCAGCTCACCGGGACTAGAGAACATTCAGTACTTC. J is TRBJ2-4 and V is TRBV5-1; 8 bases line up with TRBD2. Trimming at V came to 3 bases and at J to 7 bases, leaving 6 bases not matched to a gene. The CDR3 length is 14 residues. Germline V lookup: CDR1 SGHRS, CDR2 YFSETQ. The whole variable domain, remainder taken from reference TRBV5-1 and TRBJ2-4, is KAGVTQTPRYLIKTRGQQVTLSCSPISGHRSVSWYQQTPGQGLQFLFEYFSETQRNKGNFPGRFSGRQFSNSRSEMNVSTLELGDSALYLCASSSPGLENIQYFGAGTRLSVL.

The sample holds a few counts of this clonotype. The V gene is TRBV7-9, the J gene TRBJ2-5, with TRBD2 identical over 9 bases. The CDR3 contains 16 residues. V trimming: 5 bases; J trimming: 4 bases; junction bases outside the gene matches: 11. In germline, CDR1 is SEHNR, CDR2 FQNEAQ (reference sequence). The CDR3 nucleotides are TGTGCCAGCAGCCCCCCCCGCGGGGGGGCCCCAGAGACCCAGTACTTC. This translates into CASSPPRGGAPETQYF.

The chain has TRBV10-3 and TRBJ2-7; 9 bases are a match to TRBD1. Trimming removed 0 bases from V and 2 bases from J; junction bases left unmatched: 5. Looked up from germline, CDR1 is ENHRY and CDR2 is SYGVKD. This CDR3 spans 16 amino acids. Here the CDR3 reads CAISESPGQGPYEQYF. In DNA form, the CDR3 reads TGTGCCATCAGTGAGTCTCCGGGACAGGGCCCCTACGAGCAGTACTTC.

This clonotype turned up a few times. This chain connects TRBV12-3 or TRBV12-4 to TRBJ2-1, with D possibly called TRBD1 or TRBD2 (5 bases each). The CDR3 runs 15 residues. The V gene lost 3 bases and the J gene lost 1 base, with 10 bases spanning the gap. CDR3 nucleotide sequence: TGTGCCAGCAGTTTGGTGGGGGAGTCCTACAATGAGCAGTTCTTC. Translation gives CASSLVGESYNEQFF.

V usage is TRBV4-1 and J usage is TRBJ1-5, with D maybe TRBD1 (6 bases). CDR1 is MGHRA, CDR2 YSYEKL, per germline. The CDR3 is 14 residues long. Trimming took 5 bases from V and 1 from J, leaving 9 bases between them. This CDR3 is CASSTGLSNQPQHF. The DNA of the CDR3 is TGCGCCAGCAGCACAGGGTTGAGCAATCAGCCCCAGCATTTT.

The J gene is TRBJ2-2, the V gene TRBV20-1; 9 nucleotides align to TRBD1. The CDR3 runs 14 residues. The germline CDR1 and CDR2 sequences are DFQATT and SNEGSKA (reference sequence). Trimming cost V 4 bases and J 3 bases; bases outside gene matches: 3. The CDR3 region is CSANRDRDTGELFF. The CDR3 region has the DNA TGCAGTGCTAACCGGGACAGGGACACCGGGGAGCTGTTTTTT.

This chain links TRBV19 with TRBJ2-7, with TRBD1 as a possible D gene (5 bases). The ends were cut back, 0 bases at V and 7 bases at J, with 10 bases in the middle. The CDR3 is 13 residues long. The V gene's germline CDR1 is LNHDA and CDR2 SQIVND (reference sequence). The CDR3 DNA sequence: TGTGCCAGTAGTATAGATCGGCAGGGTGAGCAGTACTTC. Translating gives CASSIDRQGEQYF.

The chain's CDR3 is CASSPTWDYEQYF. In nucleotides, the CDR3 is TGCGCCAGCAGCCCTACCTGGGATTACGAGCAGTACTTC. This rearrangement joins TRBV5-1 to TRBJ2-7; no definite D call. The germline V gene has CDR1 SGHRS and CDR2 YFSETQ. This CDR3 has 13 residues. V gave up 4 bases and J gave up 4 bases, with 12 bases separating them.

The J gene is TRBJ2-1, the V gene TRBV11-1; 10 nucleotides agree with TRBD2. The CDR3 is made up of 14 amino acids. V dropped 9 bases and J dropped 8; count of bases not matched to a gene: 10. From germline, CDR1 is SGHAT and CDR2 FQDESV (reference sequence). The CDR3 protein is CASSFASGGDEQFF. CDR3 sequence (DNA): TGTGCCAGTTCCTTTGCGAGCGGGGGGGATGAGCAGTTCTTC.

This sequence joins TRBV5-1 and TRBJ2-3; a possible D gene is TRBD1 (5 bases). The V end lost 1 base, the J end lost 2 bases, and 20 bases lay between the germline ends. Germline loops: CDR1 SGHRS, CDR2 YFSETQ. This CDR3 contains 18 residues. Here the CDR3 reads CASSLSPPGAEITDTQYF. CDR3 DNA sequence: TGCGCCAGCAGCTTGTCCCCACCTGGGGCGGAGATCACAGATACGCAGTATTTT.

The CDR3 sequence: CASSLRDVGGEQFF. The CDR3 nucleotides read TGTGCCAGCAGTCTCCGGGACGTAGGAGGTGAGCAGTTCTTC. The genes are TRBV12-3 or TRBV12-4 and TRBJ2-1; D may match TRBD1 or TRBD2 (5 bases each). The CDR3 covers 14 residues. The germline V and J ends were trimmed by 5 bases and 9 bases, with 17 bases remaining between them.

The J gene is TRBJ2-3, the V gene TRBV7-3; D remains ambiguous. From germline, CDR1 is SGHTA and CDR2 FQGTGA. There are 15 residues in the CDR3. The ends were cut back, 5 bases at V and 0 bases at J, with 12 bases in the middle. This chain's CDR3 is CASSPDGSSTDTQYF. The CDR3 nucleotides read TGTGCCAGCAGCCCGGACGGCTCTAGCACAGATACGCAGTATTTT.